These 4 T cell receptor beta chains originate from one sample sequenced in a study of graft-versus-host responses after intestinal transplantation. Their target antigens are unknown. Data came from immunoSEQ multiplex PCR; TCRdb stores just in-frame clones and leaves some out. The sample yields about 110,000 clones, 85% to 95% seen once. The source was unstimulated CD8+ T cells sorted from spleen or lymph node cells, collected before intestinal transplant. The receptors shown here come from a human donor who received an intestinal transplant.

This clone was counted a single time. The chain carries TRBV9 and TRBJ2-7; D is unresolved. The length of the CDR3 is 13 residues. Trimming left V 4 bases short and J 7 bases short, with 15 bases between. Per germline, CDR1 SGDLS and CDR2 YYNGEE. The CDR3 loop reads CASSFQDGGEQYF. In DNA form, the CDR3 reads TGTGCCAGCAGCTTCCAGGACGGTGGTGAGCAGTACTTC.

The chain links TRBV27 to TRBJ2-3, with D possibly being TRBD1 (7 bases). Germline CDR1 and CDR2: MNHEY and SMNVEV (reference sequence). CDR3 length: 12 residues. V was shortened by 7 bases and J by 5 bases, with 10 bases between the two germline ends. CDR3 nucleotides: TGTGCCAGCACCCAGGGGGGAGATACGCAGTATTTT. Protein: CASTQGGDTQYF.

The J gene is TRBJ2-7, the V gene TRBV7-3; D possibly corresponds to TRBD2 (6 bases). The CDR3 runs 14 residues. From germline, CDR1 is SGHTA and CDR2 FQGTGA. Trimming stripped 2 bases from V and 6 bases from J, with 14 bases between. CDR3 DNA: TGTGCCAGCAGCTTACACGGGGGTATGGGCGAGCAGTACTTC. This codes for CASSLHGGMGEQYF.

This clone was seen once. This chain joins TRBV6-1 and TRBJ1-3; the match to TRBD1 covers 7 bases. J gave up 0 bases and V 5 bases, and 4 bases lay outside the gene matches. The germline V gene has CDR1 MNHNS and CDR2 SASEGT. The CDR3 covers 15 residues. The chain's CDR3 is CASSFRTGSGNTIYF. Here the CDR3 DNA reads TGTGCCAGCAGTTTCAGGACAGGCTCTGGAAACACCATATATTTT.